This is a list of T cell receptor beta chains from one sample in a study of blood T cell repertoires in COVID-19. The method was immunoSEQ multiplex PCR; TCRdb's version includes in-frame clones alone and lacks a portion of them. The repertoire holds about 170,000 clones, with around 89% as singletons. The source material was peripheral blood. Source of these receptors: a man aged 45-65 years who had recovered from COVID-19. Both conserved end residues are part of each CDR3. The order of the fields is clone size, D gene, V gene, J gene, CDR3 DNA, CDR3 protein. The D gene is left open where the match is weak. Rows may omit the clone size; those that give it use once, few, many or a size class.

>-|TRBD2|TRBV11-2|TRBJ2-2
TGTGCCAGCAGCCGGACTAGCGGGGGGCTCGCATGGAACACCGGGGAGCTGTTTTTT
CASSRTSGGLAWNTGELFF
>-|TRBD1|TRBV28|TRBJ2-2
TGTGCCAGCAGGCCCGGGACAGGTGCCACCGGGGAGCTGTTTTTT
CASRPGTGATGELFF
>-|-|TRBV19|TRBJ2-5
TGTGCCAGTAGTTATACGGGGCCCAGGGGAGAGACCCAGTACTTC
CASSYTGPRGETQYF
>-|TRBD1|TRBV18|TRBJ1-1
TGTGCCAGCTCACCCTCGACAGGGGGCGGTGAAGCTTTCTTT
CASSPSTGGGEAFF
>few|-|TRBV10-1|TRBJ1-1
TGCGCCACTTCAAATACACGCTCGAGGAGCACTGAAGCTTTCTTT
CATSNTRSRSTEAFF
>-|TRBD1|TRBV6-5|TRBJ1-1
TGTGCCAGCAGTTACCCTGGGACAGCCAAAGCTTTCTTT
CASSYPGTAKAFF
>-|TRBD2|TRBV11-2|TRBJ2-3
TGTGCCAGCAGCTTAGTTCCAGTCGCGGGAGCCCCCACAGATACGCAGTATTTT
CASSLVPVAGAPTDTQYF
>once|TRBD1|TRBV5-8|TRBJ2-4
TGTGCCAGCAGCTTAGGACAGGGGGGCCAAAACATTCAGTACTTC
CASSLGQGGQNIQYF
>-|TRBD1|TRBV7-2|TRBJ2-5
TGTGCCAGCAGCTTACTAGGGACAGGGAGGCAAGAGACCCAGTACTTC
CASSLLGTGRQETQYF
>-|TRBD1|TRBV9|TRBJ1-1
TGTGCCAGCAGCCCCCAGACAGGGGTGAACACTGAAGCTTTCTTT
CASSPQTGVNTEAFF
>-|-|TRBV11-2|TRBJ2-7
TGTGCCAGCAGCTTAGGATCCAGTTTTCCCGAGCAGTACTTC
CASSLGSSFPEQYF
>-|-|TRBV18|TRBJ2-1
TGTGCCAGCTCACCACGTTCCAGCGGAAACAATGAGCAGTTCTTC
CASSPRSSGNNEQFF
>-|TRBD2|TRBV19|TRBJ2-3
TGTGCCGTAGGACTAGCGGGCACAGATACGCAGTATTTT
CAVGLAGTDTQYF
>-|TRBD1|TRBV2|TRBJ2-7
TGTGCCAGCAGTGAAGGGGGACAGCAATACGAGCAGTACTTC
CASSEGGQQYEQYF
>-|TRBD1|TRBV5-6|TRBJ2-7
TGTGCCAGCAGCCAAATTGGACAGGGGGACTACGAGCAGTACTTC
CASSQIGQGDYEQYF
>-|TRBD2|TRBV7-2|TRBJ2-1
TGTGCCAGCAGCTCGTATAGCGGGAGAACTGGCAATGAGCAGTTCTTC
CASSSYSGRTGNEQFF
>-|TRBD1|TRBV13|TRBJ1-2
TGTGCCAGCAGCTTATTCCGGGACAGATTTTATGGCTACACCTTC
CASSLFRDRFYGYTF
>-|-|TRBV6-2/TRBV6-3|TRBJ2-3
TGTGCCAGCAGTTACTCGACTGTAGGCCCAGATACGCAGTATTTT
CASSYSTVGPDTQYF
>-|-|TRBV24-1|TRBJ2-7
TGTGCCACCAGTGATTGGTGGTTAGCGGTCTCCTACGAGCAGTACTTC
CATSDWWLAVSYEQYF
>-|-|TRBV11-2|TRBJ2-1
TGTGCCAGCAGCTTAAGACAGACGCTATACAATGAGCAGTTCTTC
CASSLRQTLYNEQFF
>-|-|TRBV6-1|TRBJ1-2
TGTGCCAGCAGTGAAGCGGGCACCTATGGCTACACCTTC
CASSEAGTYGYTF
>-|TRBD1|TRBV2|TRBJ2-5
TGTGCCAGCAGCGAGGACAGGGGAATAACAGAGACCCAGTACTTC
CASSEDRGITETQYF
>-|-|TRBV3-1/TRBV3-2|TRBJ1-6
TGTGCCAGCATTTGGCAGATCTCACCCCTCCACTTT
CASIWQISPLHF
>-|-|TRBV5-1|TRBJ2-2
TGCGCCAGCAGCTTGCGCAATGAGGAGGGGAACACCGGGGAGCTGTTTTTT
CASSLRNEEGNTGELFF
>-|TRBD1|TRBV6-6|TRBJ2-1
TGTGCCAGCAGCCGGACAGGGGGCGAGTACTACAATGAGCAGTTCTTC
CASSRTGGEYYNEQFF
>-|-|TRBV7-3|TRBJ2-5
TGTGCCAGCAGCTTAAGAAGGGGCTCCGAGACCCAGTACTTC
CASSLRRGSETQYF
>-|TRBD1|TRBV5-4|TRBJ2-5
TGTGCCAGCAGCCCTGGACAGGGGCGAGAGACCCAGTACTTC
CASSPGQGRETQYF
>-|TRBD1|TRBV5-5|TRBJ2-6
TGTGCCAGCAGCTTACAGGGGGCGCCTGGGGCCAACGTCCTGACTTTC
CASSLQGAPGANVLTF
>-|TRBD1|TRBV5-6|TRBJ1-1
TGTGCCAGCTCGTATGGACAGGGCCATACTGAAGCTTTCTTT
CASSYGQGHTEAFF
>-|TRBD2|TRBV4-3|TRBJ2-7
TGCGCCAGCAGCCAAGGGACTAGCGGGACCTCCTACGAGCAGTACTTC
CASSQGTSGTSYEQYF
>-|TRBD2|TRBV6-1|TRBJ2-2
TGTGCCAGCAGTGGTTCATGGAGCGGGGTTAACACCGGGGAGCTGTTTTTT
CASSGSWSGVNTGELFF
>once|-|TRBV5-6|TRBJ2-5
TGTGCCAGCAGCTTGGTACGGGAGAGCCAAGAGACCCAGTACTTC
CASSLVRESQETQYF
>-|-|TRBV7-2|TRBJ2-7
TGTGCCAGCAGATACGGAGCCTCCTACGAGCAGTACTTC
CASRYGASYEQYF